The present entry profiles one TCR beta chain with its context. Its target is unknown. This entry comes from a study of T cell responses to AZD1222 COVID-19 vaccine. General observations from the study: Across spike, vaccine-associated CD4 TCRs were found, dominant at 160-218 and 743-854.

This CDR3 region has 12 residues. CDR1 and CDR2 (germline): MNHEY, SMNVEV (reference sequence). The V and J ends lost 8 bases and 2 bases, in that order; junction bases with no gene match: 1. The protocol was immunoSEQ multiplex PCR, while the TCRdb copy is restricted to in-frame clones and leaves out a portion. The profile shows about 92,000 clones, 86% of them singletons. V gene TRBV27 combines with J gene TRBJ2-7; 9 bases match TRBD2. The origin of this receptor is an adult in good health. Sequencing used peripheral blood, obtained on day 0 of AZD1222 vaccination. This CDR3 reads CASGGRAYEQYF. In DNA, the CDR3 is TGTGCCAGCGGCGGGAGGGCCTACGAGCAGTACTTC.